The present T cell receptor beta chain was sequenced within a study of blood T cell repertoires in COVID-19. Note on this clone: The CDR3 end shows no conserved phenylalanine or tryptophan, and so a read error is likely.

In the original analysis: Amplification from reference gene primers served as the basis for estimated nucleated cell counts. Profiled with immunoSEQ multiplex PCR; TCRdb holds only in-frame clones, not every one. V and J calls and clone size are those listed in that table; D and trimming were worked out from the DNA. Here the sample spans about 150,000 clones, approximately 86% being singletons. This CDR3 is built from 14 residues. Germline CDR1 SGHTA, CDR2 FQGTGA. Trimming removed 2 bases from V and 4 bases from J; junction bases left unmatched: 4. The sequence was obtained from a man older than 75 with COVID-19, enrolled during active disease. Sample: peripheral blood. V and J are TRBV7-3 and TRBJ1-2, with 7 nucleotides matching TRBD1. The chain's CDR3 is CASSLGGGFYGYTL. CDR3 coding DNA: TGTGCCAGCAGCTTAGGAGGGGGCTTCTATGGCTACACCCTC.